This T cell receptor (beta chain) was recorded in a study of T cell responses to AZD1222 COVID-19 vaccine. General study findings and limits: It was only a handful of AZD1222 recipients who were seropositive at baseline.

With regard to this clone: Its target is not known.

The repertoire was sequenced with immunoSEQ multiplex PCR; TCRdb's copy has only in-frame clones and lacks some. The sample records approximately 140,000 clones, approximately 89% being singletons. The receptor comes from an adult in good health. Material: peripheral blood, obtained on day 0 of AZD1222 vaccination.

CDR3 DNA sequence: TGTGCCAGCAGCCCCCGGGGAGTCAAACTGAACACCGGGGAGCTGTTTTTT. Amino acid sequence: CASSPRGVKLNTGELFF. The gene calls are TRBV9 and TRBJ2-2, with TRBD2 as a possible D gene (5 bases). Trimming shortened V by 4 bases and J by 1 base, and 17 bases separated the two germline ends. The CDR3 has 17 residues. Germline V gene data show CDR1 as SGDLS and CDR2 as YYNGEE. Combining the CDR3 with reference TRBV9 and TRBJ2-2 gives the whole variable domain DSGVTQTPKHLITATGQRVTLRCSPRSGDLSVYWYQQSLDQGLQFLIQYYNGEERAKGNILERFSAQQFPDLHSELNLSSLELGDSALYFCASSPRGVKLNTGELFFGEGSRLTVL.